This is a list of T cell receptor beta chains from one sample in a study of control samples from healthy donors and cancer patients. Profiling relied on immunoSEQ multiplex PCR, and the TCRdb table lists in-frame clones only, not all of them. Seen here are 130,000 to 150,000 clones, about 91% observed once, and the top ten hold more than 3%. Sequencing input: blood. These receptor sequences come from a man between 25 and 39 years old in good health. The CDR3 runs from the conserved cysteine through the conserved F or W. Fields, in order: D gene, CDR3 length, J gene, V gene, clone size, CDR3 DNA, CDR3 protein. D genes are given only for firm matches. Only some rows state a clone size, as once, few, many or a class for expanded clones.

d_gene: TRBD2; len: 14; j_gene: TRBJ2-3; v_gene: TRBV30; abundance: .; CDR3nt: TGTGCCTGGAGGGCCGGGGGGACTACAGATACGCAGTATTTT; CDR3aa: CAWRAGGTTDTQYF
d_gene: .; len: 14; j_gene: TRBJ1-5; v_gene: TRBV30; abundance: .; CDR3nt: TGTGCCTGGAGTGAGGCGAGCACTAATCAGCCCCAGCATTTT; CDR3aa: CAWSEASTNQPQHF
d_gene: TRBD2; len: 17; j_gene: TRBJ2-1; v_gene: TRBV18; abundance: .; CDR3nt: TGTGCCAGCTCACCACCAGGACTAGCGGGGGGGACCAATGAGCAGTTCTTC; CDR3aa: CASSPPGLAGGTNEQFF
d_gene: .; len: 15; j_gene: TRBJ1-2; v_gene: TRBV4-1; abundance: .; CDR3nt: TGCGCCAGCAGCCAATCATTTGACGAAGGGCATGGCTACACCTTC; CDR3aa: CASSQSFDEGHGYTF
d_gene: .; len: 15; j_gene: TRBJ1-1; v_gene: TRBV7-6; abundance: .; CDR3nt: TGTGCCAGCAGCAATTCCTTGGGTTCGGACACTGAAGCTTTCTTT; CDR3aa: CASSNSLGSDTEAFF
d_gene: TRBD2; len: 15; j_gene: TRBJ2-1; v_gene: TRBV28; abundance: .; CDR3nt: TGTGCCAGCAGAAATAGCGGGGGTACTTACAATGAGCAGTTCTTC; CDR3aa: CASRNSGGTYNEQFF
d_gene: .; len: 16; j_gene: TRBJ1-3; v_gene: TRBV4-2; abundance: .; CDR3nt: TGTGCCAGCAGCCAAGATAGGGAATTCTCTGGAAACACCATATATTTT; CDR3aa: CASSQDREFSGNTIYF
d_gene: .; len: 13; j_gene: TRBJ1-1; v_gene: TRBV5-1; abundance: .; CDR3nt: TGCGCCAGCAGCTTGGTAGTGGCTACTGAAGCTTTCTTT; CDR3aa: CASSLVVATEAFF
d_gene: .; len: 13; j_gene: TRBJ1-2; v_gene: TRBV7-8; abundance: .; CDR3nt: TGTGCCAGCAGCTTGTACGGACAAGGTGGCTACACCTTC; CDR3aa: CASSLYGQGGYTF
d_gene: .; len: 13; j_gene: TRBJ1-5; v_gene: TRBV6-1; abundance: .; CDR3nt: TGTGCCAGCAGTGATAGACAGGATCAGCCCCAGCATTTT; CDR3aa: CASSDRQDQPQHF
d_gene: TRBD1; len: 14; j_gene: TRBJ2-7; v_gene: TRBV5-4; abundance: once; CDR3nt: TGTGCCAGCAAAGACAGGGCGGACTCCTACGAGCAGTACTTC; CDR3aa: CASKDRADSYEQYF
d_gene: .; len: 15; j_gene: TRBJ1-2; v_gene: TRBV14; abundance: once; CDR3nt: TGTGCCAGCAGCCAAGGGGGGGGCTGGGGTCCTGGCTACACCTTC; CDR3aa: CASSQGGGWGPGYTF
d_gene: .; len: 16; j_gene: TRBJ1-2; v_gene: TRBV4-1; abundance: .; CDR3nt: TGCGCCAGCAGCCAAGATAGGCAGGGGAATTTATATGGCTACACCTTC; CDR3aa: CASSQDRQGNLYGYTF
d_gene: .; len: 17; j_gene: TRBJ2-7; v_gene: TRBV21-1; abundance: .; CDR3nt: TGTGCCAGCAGCAAAGGAGCGTACAGGGGGTTAGGATACGAGCAGTACTTC; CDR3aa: CASSKGAYRGLGYEQYF
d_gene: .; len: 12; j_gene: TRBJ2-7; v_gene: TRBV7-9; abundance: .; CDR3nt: TGTGCCAGCAGCCTGGGATCCTACGAGCAGTACTTC; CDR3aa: CASSLGSYEQYF
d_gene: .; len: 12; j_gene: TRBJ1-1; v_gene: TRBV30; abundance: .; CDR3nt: TGTGCCTGGAACTCAGTGCGAACTGAAGCTTTCTTT; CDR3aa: CAWNSVRTEAFF
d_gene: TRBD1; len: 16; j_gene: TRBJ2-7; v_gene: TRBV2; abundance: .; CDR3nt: TGTGCCAGCAGTGACTTTTCTGGGGGACAGGGCTACGAGCAGTACTTC; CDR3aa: CASSDFSGGQGYEQYF
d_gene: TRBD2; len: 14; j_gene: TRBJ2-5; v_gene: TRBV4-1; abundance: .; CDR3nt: TGCGCCAGCAGCCAAATACTAGCGGAAGAGACCCAGTACTTC; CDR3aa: CASSQILAEETQYF
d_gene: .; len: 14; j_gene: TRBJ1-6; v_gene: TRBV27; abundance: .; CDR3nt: TGTGCCAGCGGGAGCACGGGGCAGAATTCACCCCTCCACTTT; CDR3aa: CASGSTGQNSPLHF
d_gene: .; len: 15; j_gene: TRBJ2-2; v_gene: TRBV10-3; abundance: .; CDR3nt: TGTGCCATCGCCATAGGGGGGGCTTACACCGGGGAGCTGTTTTTT; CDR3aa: CAIAIGGAYTGELFF
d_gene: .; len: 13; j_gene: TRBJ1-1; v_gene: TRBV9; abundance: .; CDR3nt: TGTGCCAGCAGACAGGGCGCGAACACTGAAGCTTTCTTT; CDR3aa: CASRQGANTEAFF
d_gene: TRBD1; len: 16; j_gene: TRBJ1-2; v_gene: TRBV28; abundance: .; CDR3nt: TGTGCCAGCAGTTCCGCTCCCGGGACAGGGACGGGCGGCTACACCTTC; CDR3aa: CASSSAPGTGTGGYTF
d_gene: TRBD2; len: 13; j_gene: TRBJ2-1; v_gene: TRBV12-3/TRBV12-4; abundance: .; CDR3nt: TGTGCCAGCAGCCCTGGGACTAGCAATGAGCAGTTCTTC; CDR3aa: CASSPGTSNEQFF
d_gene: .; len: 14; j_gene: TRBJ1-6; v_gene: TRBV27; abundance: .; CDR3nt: TGTGCCAGCAGTCCAACGGGACCCCGGTCACCCCTCCACTTT; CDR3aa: CASSPTGPRSPLHF
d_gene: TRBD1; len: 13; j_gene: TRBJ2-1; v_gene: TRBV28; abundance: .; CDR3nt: TGTGCCAGCAGTTGGACAGGGGGCTATGAGCAGTTCTTC; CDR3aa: CASSWTGGYEQFF
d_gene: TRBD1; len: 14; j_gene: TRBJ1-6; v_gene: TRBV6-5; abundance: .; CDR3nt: TGTGCCAGCAGTTACGGACAGGGTCATTCACCCCTCCACTTT; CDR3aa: CASSYGQGHSPLHF
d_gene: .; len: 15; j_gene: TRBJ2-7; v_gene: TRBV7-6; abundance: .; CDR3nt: TGTGCCAGCAGCTTGAGCCCATCCCGTTCCTCTGAGCAGTACTTC; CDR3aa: CASSLSPSRSSEQYF
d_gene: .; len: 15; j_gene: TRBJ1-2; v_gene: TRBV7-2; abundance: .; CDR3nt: TGTGCCAGCAGCCCCTACCAGGGCGGCAGGGACGGCTACACCTTC; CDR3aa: CASSPYQGGRDGYTF
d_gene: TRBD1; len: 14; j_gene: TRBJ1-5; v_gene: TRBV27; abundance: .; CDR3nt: TGTGCCAGCAGTTTACAGGGGGTAGATCAGCCCCAGCATTTT; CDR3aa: CASSLQGVDQPQHF
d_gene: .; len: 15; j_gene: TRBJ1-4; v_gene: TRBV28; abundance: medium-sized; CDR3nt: TGTGCCAGCAGTTCCTTCGTGGAGGGGGATGAAAAACTGTTTTTT; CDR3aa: CASSSFVEGDEKLFF
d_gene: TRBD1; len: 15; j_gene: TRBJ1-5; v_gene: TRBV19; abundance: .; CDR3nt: TGTGCCAGTAGTATAGCAGACAGGGGCAATCAGCCCCAGCATTTT; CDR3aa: CASSIADRGNQPQHF
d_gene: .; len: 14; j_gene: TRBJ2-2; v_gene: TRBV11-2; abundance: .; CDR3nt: TGTGCCAGCAGCCTCCTACGGGTGCCAGGGGAGCTGTTTTTT; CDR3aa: CASSLLRVPGELFF
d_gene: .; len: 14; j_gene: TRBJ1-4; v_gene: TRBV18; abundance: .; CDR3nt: TGTGCCAGCTCCGCGAAAAGGAATAATGAAAAACTGTTTTTT; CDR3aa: CASSAKRNNEKLFF
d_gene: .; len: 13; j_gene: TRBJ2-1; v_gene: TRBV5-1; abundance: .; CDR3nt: TGCGCCAGCAGCTTCCGACAGAACAATGAGCAGTTCTTC; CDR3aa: CASSFRQNNEQFF
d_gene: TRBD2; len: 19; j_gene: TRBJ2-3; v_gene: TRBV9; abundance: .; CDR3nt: TGTGCCAGCAGCGTCCCTCTAAGTAGCGGGGGGGCCGGCACAGATACGCAGTATTTT; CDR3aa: CASSVPLSSGGAGTDTQYF
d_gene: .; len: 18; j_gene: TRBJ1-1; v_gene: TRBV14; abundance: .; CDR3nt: TGTGCCAGCAGCCAAGACTGGCCAGGGGCCCGCACGAACACTGAAGCTTTCTTT; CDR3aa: CASSQDWPGARTNTEAFF
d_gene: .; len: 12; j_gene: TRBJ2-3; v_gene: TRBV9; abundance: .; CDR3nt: TGTGCCAGCAGCGTAGACCGGAATACGCAGTATTTT; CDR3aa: CASSVDRNTQYF
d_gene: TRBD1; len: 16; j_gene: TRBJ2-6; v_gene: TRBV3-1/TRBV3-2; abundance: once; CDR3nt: TGTGCCAGCTTCGGACAGGGCTACTCTGGGGCCAACGTCCTGACTTTC; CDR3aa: CASFGQGYSGANVLTF
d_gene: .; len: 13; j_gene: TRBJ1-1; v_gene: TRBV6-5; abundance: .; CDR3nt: TGTGCCAGCAGTATAGGACGGAACACTGAAGCTTTCTTT; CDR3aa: CASSIGRNTEAFF
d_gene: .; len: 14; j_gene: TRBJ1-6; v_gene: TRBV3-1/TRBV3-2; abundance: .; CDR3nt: TGTGCCAGCAGCCGGGGAGGGGCGGTATCACCCCTCCACTTT; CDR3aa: CASSRGGAVSPLHF
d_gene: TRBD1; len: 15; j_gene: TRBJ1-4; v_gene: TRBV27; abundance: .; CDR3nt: TGTGCCAGCAGTTTCCTTCCAGGGGGGAATGAAAAACTGTTTTTT; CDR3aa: CASSFLPGGNEKLFF
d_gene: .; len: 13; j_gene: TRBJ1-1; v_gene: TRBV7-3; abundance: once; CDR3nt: TGTGCCAGCAGCTTTGGGACAAGCACTGAAGCTTTCTTT; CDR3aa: CASSFGTSTEAFF
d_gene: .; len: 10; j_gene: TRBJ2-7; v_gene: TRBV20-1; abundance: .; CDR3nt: TGCAGTGCTCAGGGCTACGAGCAGTACTTC; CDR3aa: CSAQGYEQYF
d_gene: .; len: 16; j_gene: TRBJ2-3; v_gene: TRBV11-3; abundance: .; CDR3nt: TGTGCCAGCAGCTTAGATAGGGGAGTCGGCACAGATACGCAGTATTTT; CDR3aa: CASSLDRGVGTDTQYF
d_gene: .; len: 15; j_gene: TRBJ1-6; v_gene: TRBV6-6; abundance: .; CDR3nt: TGTGCCAGCAGTTACCCCCCGGGACGTGATTCACCCCTCCACTTT; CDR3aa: CASSYPPGRDSPLHF
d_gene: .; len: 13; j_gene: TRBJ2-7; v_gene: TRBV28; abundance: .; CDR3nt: TGTGCCAGCAGTTTGACCGGCATATACGAGCAGTACTTC; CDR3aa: CASSLTGIYEQYF
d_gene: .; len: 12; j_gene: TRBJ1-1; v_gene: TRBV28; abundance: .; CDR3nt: TGTGCCAGCAGTTTAAGGGGGAGGATGGCTTTCTTT; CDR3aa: CASSLRGRMAFF
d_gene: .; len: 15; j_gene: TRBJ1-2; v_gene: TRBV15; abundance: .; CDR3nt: TGTGCCACCAGCAGAACTGGGGGGGCTATCGATGGCTACACCTTC; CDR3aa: CATSRTGGAIDGYTF
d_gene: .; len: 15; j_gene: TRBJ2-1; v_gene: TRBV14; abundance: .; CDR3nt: TGTGCCAGCAGCCAGATAGGTATCTCCTACAATGAGCAGTTCTTC; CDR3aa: CASSQIGISYNEQFF
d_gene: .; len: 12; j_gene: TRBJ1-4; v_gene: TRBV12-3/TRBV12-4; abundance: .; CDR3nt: TGTGCCAGCAGTTTCCAGGGTGAAAAACTGTTTTTT; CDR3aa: CASSFQGEKLFF
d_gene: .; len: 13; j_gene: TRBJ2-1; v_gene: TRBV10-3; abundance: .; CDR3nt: TGTGCCACCGCCCCCGGGACAACCGATGAGCAGTTCTTC; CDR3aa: CATAPGTTDEQFF